The 3 T cell receptor beta chains presented below share a single source sample, sequenced in a study of shared clonotypes between healthy human individuals. Measured with immunoSEQ multiplex PCR; TCRdb has only the in-frame clones, and not every one. The repertoire has about 670,000 clones, approximately 75% of them found once; the top ten carry around 1.8%. Sequenced sample: memory CD4+ T cells sorted from blood. Subset noted: CD45RA-negative fraction. The receptors originated from a woman in her twenties or thirties in good health.

This clone was observed many times. The chain links TRBV28 to TRBJ1-2, with unresolved D. The germline CDR1 and CDR2 sequences are MDHEN and SYDVKM. Trimming pared 4 bases from V and 2 bases from J, leaving 8 bases between. This CDR3 has 13 residues. The CDR3: CASSSDYNYGYTF. The CDR3 nucleotides read TGTGCCAGCAGTTCGGACTACAACTATGGCTACACCTTC.

V gene TRBV19 combines with J gene TRBJ2-1; 8 bases match TRBD1. CDR1 is LNHDA and CDR2 is SQIVND in the germline V gene (reference sequence). V shed 3 bases, J shed 3 bases, and the junction held 4 bases outside the gene matches. CDR3 length equals 15 residues. CDR3 sequence (DNA): TGTGCCAGTAGTATGTTGGACAGGGACTACAATGAGCAGTTCTTC. Translation: CASSMLDRDYNEQFF.

The V call is TRBV7-2, the J call TRBJ2-5; TRBD2 is a possible D gene (6 bases). Looked up from germline, CDR1 is SGHTA and CDR2 is FQGNSA. The CDR3 length is 15 residues. Trimming pared 1 base from V and 6 bases from J, leaving 15 bases between. The CDR3 bases are TGTGCCAGCAGCTTAGATAGGGCGGGATTAAAGACCCAGTACTTC. It specifies CASSLDRAGLKTQYF.